This is a list of T cell receptor beta chains from one sample in a study of CD8 T cells in ankylosing spondylitis. MiXCR, applied by TCRdb to the 5' RACE reads, yields one record per CDR3 protein. The repertoire holds 300,000 to 350,000 distinct CDR3 sequences, with less than 25% as singletons. Sequenced input: blood, either unsorted or a sorted T cell fraction (not recorded which). The receptors stem from a female donor with ankylosing spondylitis or in good health (not recorded which). CDR3s include the opening cysteine and the closing phenylalanine or tryptophan. D genes are given only for firm matches. Not every row has a clone size; where given, it reads once, few, many or a size class.

V gene	J gene	D gene	clone size	CDR3 DNA	CDR3 protein
TRBV29-1	TRBJ1-1	TRBD1	many	TGCAGCGTCGAAGCAGACAGGGGCACTGAAGCTTTCTTT	CSVEADRGTEAFF
TRBV12-3/TRBV12-4	TRBJ2-1	.	few	TGTGCCAGCAGTGAACGTCGAAAGGGCTACAATGAGCAGTTCTTC	CASSERRKGYNEQFF
TRBV12-3/TRBV12-4	TRBJ2-7	.	.	TGTGCCAGCAGTTTATCCCCCACTAGCAGCTACGAGCAGTACTTC	CASSLSPTSSYEQYF
TRBV12-3/TRBV12-4	TRBJ2-7	TRBD2	many	TGTGCCAGCAGTTTATCCCCCGGCGGGAGAACGGCTGGGGAGCAGTACTTC	CASSLSPGGRTAGEQYF
TRBV10-3	TRBJ2-1	TRBD2	many	TGTGCCATCAGTACGACAGGACTAGCGGACAATGAGCAGTTCTTC	CAISTTGLADNEQFF
TRBV7-2	TRBJ2-5	TRBD2	few	TGTGCCAGCAGCCCCGGGACTAGCGGGAGGACAGGGGAGACCCAGTACTTC	CASSPGTSGRTGETQYF
TRBV12-3/TRBV12-4	TRBJ1-3	.	few	TGTGCCAGCAGGTACACAGCGACTTCTGGAAACACCATATATTTT	CASRYTATSGNTIYF
TRBV25-1	TRBJ1-4	.	.	TGTGCCAGCAGTGCCCTAGCAATGACTGCTGAAAAACTGTTTTTT	CASSALAMTAEKLFF
TRBV11-2	TRBJ1-1	TRBD1	few	TGTGCCAGCAGCTCAGACAGGGTTGGTGAAGCTTTCTTT	CASSSDRVGEAFF
TRBV29-1	TRBJ2-7	.	.	TGCAGCGTTGAAGGGCAGGCCTACGAGCAGTACTTC	CSVEGQAYEQYF
TRBV6-1	TRBJ2-1	.	few	TGTGCCAGCAGGGTGGGGACAAACAATGAGCAGTTCTTC	CASRVGTNNEQFF
TRBV29-1	TRBJ1-2	.	many	TGCAGCGTTGGGACTCTTGATGGCTACACCTTC	CSVGTLDGYTF
TRBV6-5	TRBJ1-2	TRBD1	many	TGTGCCAGCAGTTACGGGACAGAACTATTTGGCTACACCTTC	CASSYGTELFGYTF
TRBV6-2/TRBV6-3	TRBJ2-5	TRBD2	.	TGTGCCAGCAGGCACCTAGCGGGACAGTACCAAGAGACCCAGTACTTC	CASRHLAGQYQETQYF
TRBV10-3	TRBJ2-3	.	few	TGTGCCATCAGTGTGGCCGAAGATACGCAGTATTTT	CAISVAEDTQYF
TRBV5-1	TRBJ2-3	.	many	TGCGCCAGCAGCTTTCCGGGAGATGGAGATACGCAGTATTTT	CASSFPGDGDTQYF
TRBV11-3	TRBJ2-1	TRBD2	few	TGTGCCAGCAGCTTTACGGGCGGGGGATACAATGAGCAGTTCTTC	CASSFTGGGYNEQFF
TRBV12-3/TRBV12-4	TRBJ2-7	.	.	TGTGCCAGCAGTTCCGGACGTACCGGGGCCAGGTACGAGCAGTACTTC	CASSSGRTGARYEQYF
TRBV28	TRBJ2-4	.	few	TGTGCCAGCAGTTACAGTGGTTACATTCAGTACTTC	CASSYSGYIQYF
TRBV20-1	TRBJ2-7	.	few	TGCAGTGCGCCCGACTCCTCCTACGAGCAGTACTTC	CSAPDSSYEQYF
TRBV9	TRBJ2-5	TRBD2	few	TGTGCCAGCAGCGTCAATCCTAGCGGGAGTGAGACCCAGTACTTC	CASSVNPSGSETQYF
TRBV27	TRBJ1-6	.	many	TGTGCCAGCAAGGAAGTCGGTAATTCACCCCTCCACTTT	CASKEVGNSPLHF
TRBV6-5	TRBJ2-2	.	few	TGTGCCAGCAGTTATCCGACGGTATCGAACACCGGGGAGCTGTTTTTT	CASSYPTVSNTGELFF
TRBV15	TRBJ2-3	.	few	TGTGCCACCAGCAGAGACCGACAAAGGACAGATACGCAGTATTTT	CATSRDRQRTDTQYF
TRBV28	TRBJ1-5	.	.	TGTGCCAGCAGAGGTCGGAGGAGTGAGCCCCAGCATTTT	CASRGRRSEPQHF
TRBV15	TRBJ2-1	.	.	TGTGCCACCAGCAGAGGTGGGACCAACCTCAATGAGCAGTTCTTC	CATSRGGTNLNEQFF
TRBV10-3	TRBJ2-1	TRBD2	many	TGTGCCATCAGTGAGTATGGGACTAGTGGTCCGGGGGAGCAGTTCTTC	CAISEYGTSGPGEQFF
TRBV20-1	TRBJ2-3	TRBD2	.	TGCAGTGCTAGTGACGTGCGGGAGAGGCTTGATACGCAGTATTTT	CSASDVRERLDTQYF
TRBV28	TRBJ2-2	TRBD2	.	TGTGCCAGCAGAGTAGCGGGAGAAAGGGAGCTGTTTTTT	CASRVAGERELFF
TRBV15	TRBJ1-5	TRBD1	.	TGTGCCACCAGCGGGGCCGGGACAGGTAGCAATCAGCCCCAGCATTTT	CATSGAGTGSNQPQHF
TRBV20-1	TRBJ2-7	.	many	TGCAGTGCTAGAGACGACGAGCCCTACGAGCAGTACTTC	CSARDDEPYEQYF
TRBV9	TRBJ1-4	TRBD1	few	TGTGCCAGCAGCGTAGGGGGACAGGGGGCCCCTAGGGAAAAACTGTTTTTT	CASSVGGQGAPREKLFF
TRBV5-5	TRBJ2-5	TRBD2	few	TGTGCCAGCAACTTGGGCGGGAGGAGCGAGACCCAGTACTTC	CASNLGGRSETQYF
TRBV7-2	TRBJ1-5	.	few	TGTGCCAGCAGCTTATACGGCAGGACGGAAAATCAGCCCCAGCATTTT	CASSLYGRTENQPQHF
TRBV12-3/TRBV12-4	TRBJ2-7	.	.	TGTGCCAGCAAGGGGGGCGAGTGGGTCCCTTCCTACGAGCAGTACTTC	CASKGGEWVPSYEQYF
TRBV7-9	TRBJ2-3	.	.	TGTGCCAGCAGCCCGGACTCAGATACGCAGTATTTT	CASSPDSDTQYF
TRBV20-1	TRBJ1-5	.	few	TGCAGCGGAGAGGTCAGCAATCAGCCCCAGCATTTT	CSGEVSNQPQHF
TRBV5-1	TRBJ2-5	.	many	TGCGCCAGCAGCTCCCTAACTGCCCGGGAGACCCAGTACTTC	CASSSLTARETQYF
TRBV15	TRBJ1-3	.	.	TGTGCCACCAGCAGAGATAGGGGTTCCTCTGGAAACACCATATATTTT	CATSRDRGSSGNTIYF
TRBV18	TRBJ1-1	.	few	TGTGCCAGCTCACCACGTTTGGAATACAACACTGAAGCTTTCTTT	CASSPRLEYNTEAFF
TRBV6-6	TRBJ2-7	.	few	TGTGCCAGCAGTTACGCAACCATGGGGGAGCAGTACTTC	CASSYATMGEQYF
TRBV7-9	TRBJ1-2	.	.	TGTGCCAGCAGCCTAGGTCCGGTCGGCTACACCTTC	CASSLGPVGYTF
TRBV29-1	TRBJ2-1	.	.	TGCAGCGTCACCGGGACTTTTGACAATGAGCAGTTCTTC	CSVTGTFDNEQFF
TRBV7-6	TRBJ2-5	.	few	TGTGCCAGCACCGCGGGCCCTGCAGAGACCCAGTACTTC	CASTAGPAETQYF
TRBV15	TRBJ2-1	.	.	TGTGCCACCAGCAGAGATTATCGGGTTTATGAGCAGTTCTTC	CATSRDYRVYEQFF
TRBV18	TRBJ2-2	.	few	TGTGCCAGCTCACGGCCTAGAGCGGTGGACACCGGGGAGCTGTTTTTT	CASSRPRAVDTGELFF